The 25 T cell receptor beta chains below were found in one sample sequenced in a study of shared clonotypes between healthy human individuals. Data came from immunoSEQ multiplex PCR; TCRdb stores just in-frame clones and leaves some out. The sample contains about 2 million clones, 90% to 95% of which appear only once. The sample taken for sequencing was naive CD4+ T cells sorted from blood. Subset given: CD45RA+ positively selected. The receptors were sampled from a man in his late teens or twenties in good health.

This chain joins TRBV7-2 and TRBJ2-7; D unclear. Between the trimmed V and J ends, which lost 0 bases and 2 bases, there was a span of 5 bases. The CDR3 length is 13 residues. Germline CDR1 is SGHTA and CDR2 is FQGNSA. DNA for the CDR3: TGTGCCAGCAGCTTAGCGGCCGCCTACGAGCAGTACTTC. It is translated as CASSLAAAYEQYF. The full variable domain, rest sourced from reference TRBV7-2 and TRBJ2-7, is GAGVSQSPSNKVTEKGKDVELRCDPISGHTALYWYRQSLGQGLEFLIYFQGNSAPDKSGLPSDRFSAERTGGSVSTLTIQRTQQEDSAVYLCASSLAAAYEQYFGPGTRLTVT.

As concerns this clone: In the same sample, other DNA sequences code for this CDR3. The rearrangement joins TRBV18 to TRBJ1-6, with D perhaps TRBD1 (5 bases). Germline CDR1 reads KGHSH; CDR2 reads LQKENI. The CDR3 sequence is 14 residues long. Trimming cost V 3 bases and J 9 bases, with 12 bases left between them. In DNA, the CDR3 is TGTGCCAGCTCACCGGGACGGGGAAGTTCACCCCTCCACTTT. The encoded protein is CASSPGRGSSPLHF.

The genes are TRBV5-1 and TRBJ2-2; D remains unclear. The CDR3 is made up of 15 amino acids. CDR1 SGHRS and CDR2 YFSETQ come from the germline V gene. V lost 2 bases and J lost 2, with 10 bases in between. Written as DNA, the CDR3 is TGCGCCAGCAGCTTCGGCAGGATAAACACCGGGGAGCTGTTTTTT. Translating it yields CASSFGRINTGELFF.

V is TRBV6-1 and J is TRBJ2-7, with D perhaps TRBD1 (6 bases). This CDR3 has 14 amino acids. V lost 2 bases, J lost 3 bases, and 11 bases lay in between. Germline CDR1 reads MNHNS; CDR2 reads SASEGT. The CDR3 region is CASSEFGGLYEQYF. The CDR3 DNA is TGTGCCAGCAGTGAATTTGGGGGCCTCTACGAGCAGTACTTC.

J is TRBJ1-5 and V is TRBV30; 7 positions match TRBD1. The V gene's germline CDR1 is GTSNPN and CDR2 SVGIG (reference sequence). CDR3 length equals 15 residues. Unmatched junction bases numbered 7, after V lost 3 bases and J lost 2 bases. CDR3 protein: CAWRTGTAGNQPQHF. CDR3 nucleotides: TGTGCCTGGAGAACCGGGACAGCGGGCAATCAGCCCCAGCATTTT.

The chain recombines TRBV7-9 with TRBJ1-4, with D tentatively TRBD1 (6 bases). The CDR3 covers 16 residues. Trimming pared 5 bases from V and 0 bases from J, leaving 13 bases between. Germline values: CDR1 SEHNR, CDR2 FQNEAQ (reference sequence). DNA for the CDR3: TGTGCCAGCAGCCAGGGCGGGGGCGCAACTAATGAAAAACTGTTTTTT. This sequence encodes CASSQGGGATNEKLFF.

This chain links TRBV6-6 with TRBJ1-1, with D perhaps TRBD1 (5 bases). Germline V gene sequence: CDR1 MNHNY, CDR2 SVGAGI (reference sequence). The CDR3 contains 16 residues. Trimming took 0 bases from V and 5 from J, leaving 16 bases between them. Here the CDR3 DNA reads TGTGCCAGCAGTTACTCGTCTGGCAGGGCAGTTACTGAAGCTTTCTTT. It specifies CASSYSSGRAVTEAFF.

The V and J genes are TRBV30 and TRBJ2-3; no clear D gene. Trimming took 0 bases from V and 4 from J, leaving 8 bases between them. The CDR3 has 13 residues. Germline V gives CDR1 GTSNPN, CDR2 SVGIG (reference sequence). The CDR3 nucleotides are TGTGCCTGGAGTGTACGCCCGGCAGATACGCAGTATTTT. Its protein is CAWSVRPADTQYF.

The chain couples TRBV30 to TRBJ1-4; D is perhaps TRBD1 (5 bases). Per the germline V gene, CDR1 is GTSNPN and CDR2 is SVGIG (reference sequence). The V end was cut by 8 bases, the J end by 1 base, with 8 bases between. The CDR3 has 12 residues. CDR3 loop: CAAGRTNEKLFF. The CDR3 DNA reads TGTGCCGCGGGACGAACTAATGAAAAACTGTTTTTT.

The rearrangement uses TRBV4-1 and TRBJ2-7; D is ambiguous. Trimming shortened V by 4 bases and J by 12 bases, and 19 bases separated the two germline ends. CDR1 and CDR2 (germline): MGHRA, YSYEKL. The CDR3 runs to 13 residues. CDR3 sequence (DNA): TGCGCCAGCAGCCCAGACCCCATACGAGCGCCGTACTTC. Amino acids: CASSPDPIRAPYF.

This clone occurred once. The same CDR3 is also encoded by other DNA sequences in this sample. The rearrangement joins TRBV30 to TRBJ1-3; D possibly corresponds to TRBD1 (5 bases). The CDR3 is 13 residues long. Trimming pared 5 bases from V and 3 bases from J, leaving 11 bases between. Germline-derived CDR1 and CDR2 are GTSNPN and SVGIG (reference sequence). The chain's CDR3 is CAWSPGVGNTIYF. The CDR3 DNA follows: TGTGCCTGGTCCCCGGGGGTTGGAAACACCATATATTTT.

V gene TRBV5-1 combines with J gene TRBJ2-3; 8 bases align to TRBD2. CDR1 SGHRS and CDR2 YFSETQ come from the germline V gene. V lost 0 bases, J lost 5 bases, and 5 bases stayed unmatched. The CDR3 has 15 amino acids. The CDR3 DNA sequence: TGCGCCAGCAGCTTGGGGAGCGGGGGAGGAGATACGCAGTATTTT. Translated, it gives CASSLGSGGGDTQYF.

The chain links TRBV10-3 to TRBJ1-1, with TRBD1 matching over 7 bases. CDR3 size: 14 residues. The J segment lost 1 base and the V segment lost 7 bases, leaving 6 bases of the junction unmatched. The V gene's germline CDR1 is ENHRY and CDR2 SYGVKD. This CDR3 reads CAITEQGKNTEAFF. The CDR3 nucleotides are TGTGCCATCACGGAACAGGGGAAGAACACTGAAGCTTTCTTT.

In the case of this clone: The same CDR3 can be traced to other DNA sequences in this sample. This sequence joins TRBV11-2 and TRBJ1-2; maybe TRBD1 (5 bases). The V end lost 5 bases, the J end lost 4 bases, and 14 bases lay between the germline ends. CDR1 and CDR2 (germline): SGHAT, FQNNGV. There are 14 residues in the CDR3. The CDR3 nucleotides are TGTGCCAGCAGCCCAGGCCAGGGAGCCTATGGCTACACCTTC. This translates into CASSPGQGAYGYTF.

In DNA, the CDR3 is TGTGCCATCAGTGAGTCGCAGGGCCACTACGAGCAGTACTTC. As protein: CAISESQGHYEQYF. The V gene is TRBV10-3, the J gene TRBJ2-7; weak D call: TRBD1 (5 bases). The CDR3 spans 14 residues. The germline CDR1 and CDR2 sequences are ENHRY and SYGVKD. The V and J ends lost 0 bases and 3 bases respectively, with 9 bases between them.

There are a few counts of this clone. The V gene is TRBV4-1, the J gene TRBJ1-3; the D gene is possibly TRBD1 (5 bases). V shed 0 bases and J shed 0 bases, with 9 bases lying between them. This CDR3 has 16 amino acids. Germline V CDR1 and CDR2: MGHRA, YSYEKL. This CDR3 is CASSQDYRSSGNTIYF. CDR3 DNA sequence: TGCGCCAGCAGCCAAGATTACAGGAGCTCTGGAAACACCATATATTTT.

Turning to this clone: The same CDR3 also results from other DNA sequences found in this sample. The CDR3 DNA reads TGTGCCAGCAGCCTGACAGGGTCCTCCTACAATGAGCAGTTCTTC. Translated: CASSLTGSSYNEQFF. V usage is TRBV5-4 and J usage is TRBJ2-1; 7 nucleotides align to TRBD1. Per the germline V gene, CDR1 is SGHNT and CDR2 is YYREEE (reference sequence). The CDR3 sequence is 15 residues long. The junction had 4 bases not matched to a gene; V was cut back by 4 bases and J by 0 bases.

The gene calls are TRBV5-6 and TRBJ2-7; D ambiguous. The CDR3 spans 13 residues. V was shortened by 0 bases and J by 1 base, with 5 bases between the two germline ends. Germline V gene sequence: CDR1 SGHDT, CDR2 YYEEEE. The CDR3 spells CASSLEYSYEQYF. In nucleotides, the CDR3 is TGTGCCAGCAGCTTGGAATATTCCTACGAGCAGTACTTC.

The table lists this clone with a count of one. CDR3 protein: CASSYSTGASYEQYF. The CDR3 DNA reads as TGTGCCAGCAGTTACTCGACAGGAGCCTCCTACGAGCAGTACTTC. This sequence joins TRBV6-6 and TRBJ2-7; D possibly corresponds to TRBD1 (6 bases). V was cut by 0 bases and J by 0 bases, with 9 bases left in between. Germline loops: CDR1 MNHNY, CDR2 SVGAGI (reference sequence). This CDR3 is built from 15 residues.

This chain connects TRBV5-1 to TRBJ1-6; 8 bases are shared with TRBD1. The CDR3 sequence is 15 residues long. Trimming took 0 bases from V and 9 from J; bases not matched to a gene: 5. Germline assignment: CDR1 SGHRS and CDR2 YFSETQ. The CDR3 DNA reads as TGCGCCAGCAGCTTGGCGGGACAGGAAAGTTCACCCCTCCACTTT. Translation gives CASSLAGQESSPLHF.

Here the CDR3 reads CASSEFRQGGYGYTF. The CDR3 coding sequence is TGTGCCAGCAGCGAATTCCGACAGGGTGGCTATGGCTACACCTTC. J is TRBJ1-2 and V is TRBV5-4, with 7 bases identical to TRBD1. Germline CDR1 reads SGHNT; CDR2 reads YYREEE (reference sequence). J lost 4 bases, V lost 4 bases, and 10 bases had no gene match. The CDR3 consists of 15 residues.

The V gene is TRBV2, the J gene TRBJ1-2, with TRBD1 identical over 9 bases. This CDR3 region has 14 residues. CDR1 and CDR2 from the germline V gene are SNHLY and FYNNEI. With 4 bases clipped from V and 7 bases from J, the junction kept 7 bases outside the gene matches. The CDR3 nucleotides are TGTGCCAGCAGTGTCGACAGGGGGGATGCTGGCTACACCTTC. As protein: CASSVDRGDAGYTF.

The chain recombines TRBV9 with TRBJ2-3; tentatively, D is TRBD2 (5 bases). The CDR3 length is 17 residues. Trimming took 1 base from V and 5 from J, leaving 20 bases between them. CDR1 is SGDLS and CDR2 is YYNGEE in the germline V gene. CDR3 amino acids: CASSVHNGLGLGDTQYF. CDR3 DNA: TGTGCCAGCAGCGTACACAATGGACTCGGGTTAGGAGATACGCAGTATTTT.

In this sample, this clone turned up once. This sequence joins TRBV6-5 and TRBJ2-5, with 8 bases matching TRBD2. Germline V CDR1 and CDR2: MNHEY, SVGAGI. There are 14 residues in the CDR3. J was trimmed by 4 bases and V by 11 bases; bases with no gene match: 12. For the CDR3, the DNA is TGTGCCGCGTTCCCCACGGGGGGGGTAGAGACCCAGTACTTC. Encoded protein: CAAFPTGGVETQYF.

The chain couples TRBV15 to TRBJ1-1; TRBD1 matches at 7 bases. The ends lost 10 bases at V and 1 base at J; junction bases unmatched: 6. Germline V gene lookup returns CDR1 LNHNV and CDR2 YYDKDF (reference sequence). The CDR3 spans 13 residues. In nucleotides, the CDR3 is TGTGCCAGCCAGGGACAGCCGAACACTGAAGCTTTCTTT. Encoded protein: CASQGQPNTEAFF.